The clone carrying this TCR beta chain was seen many times. CDR1 is LGHNA, CDR2 YSLEER, per germline. V gave up 4 bases and J gave up 5 bases, with 35 bases separating them. The CDR3 extends over 21 amino acids. This sample was taken from a study of blood T cells in healthy people across ages. A second roughly 6 to 11 cycle PCR used barcoded and J-beta primers. TCRdb itself ran the 5' RACE reads through MiXCR, one entry per CDR3 protein. This table holds about 600,000 distinct CDR3 sequences, more than 45% found once. The TCR was taken from an older man in good health. The chain is built from TRBV4-3 and TRBJ1-1; maybe TRBD1 (5 bases). Sequencing used blood. The CDR3: CASSRRRGRKVWPHRGTEAFF. The DNA for the CDR3 is TGCGCCAGCAGCCGCCGGCGGGGGAGAAAAGTCTGGCCCCACCGGGGGACTGAAGCTTTCTTT.